The rows below give T cell receptor beta chains drawn from one sample of a study of T cells after yellow fever vaccination. TCRdb processed the 5' RACE reads anew with MiXCR; each CDR3 protein has one entry. There are some 320,000 distinct CDR3 sequences in the sample; roughly 4% occur only once, and about 26% lies in the top ten. Sequences were derived from PBMCs, sampled 5 days after the yellow fever booster vaccination. The source of these receptors is a man aged 18-30 years who received the YFV17D yellow fever vaccine. Both conserved end residues are part of each CDR3. Fields, in order: V gene, J gene, D gene, clone size, CDR3 protein, CDR3 DNA. D genes are given only for firm matches. Some rows have no size entry. The others give once, few or many, or a class for an expanded clone.

V gene: TRBV18
J gene: TRBJ2-1
D gene: -
clone size: -
CDR3 protein: CASSPNTDLSSYNEQFF
CDR3 DNA: TGTGCCAGCTCACCAAACACAGACTTAAGCTCCTACAATGAGCAGTTCTTC

V gene: TRBV7-2
J gene: TRBJ1-1
D gene: -
clone size: -
CDR3 protein: CASSPSTGLGPPEAFF
CDR3 DNA: TGTGCCAGCAGCCCTTCCACAGGGTTGGGACCCCCTGAAGCTTTCTTT

V gene: TRBV28
J gene: TRBJ2-5
D gene: -
clone size: many
CDR3 protein: CASSLRTGRETQYF
CDR3 DNA: TGTGCCAGCAGTTTACGAACAGGGAGGGAGACCCAGTACTTC

V gene: TRBV7-2
J gene: TRBJ2-2
D gene: -
clone size: many
CDR3 protein: CASSLFQGGTGELFF
CDR3 DNA: TGTGCCAGCAGCTTATTCCAAGGGGGGACCGGGGAGCTGTTTTTT

V gene: TRBV7-9
J gene: TRBJ1-2
D gene: -
clone size: -
CDR3 protein: CASCLGTSGGYGYTF
CDR3 DNA: TGTGCCAGCTGCTTAGGTACTTCGGGCGGCTATGGCTACACCTTC

V gene: TRBV7-2
J gene: TRBJ1-2
D gene: -
clone size: -
CDR3 protein: CASSLVRGFENGYTF
CDR3 DNA: TGTGCCAGCAGCTTAGTGCGGGGTTTTGAAAATGGCTACACCTTC

V gene: TRBV5-4
J gene: TRBJ2-3
D gene: TRBD2
clone size: few
CDR3 protein: CASSLSSGEGDTQYF
CDR3 DNA: TGTGCCAGCAGCTTGTCTAGCGGGGAAGGAGATACGCAGTATTTT

V gene: TRBV27
J gene: TRBJ2-3
D gene: TRBD2
clone size: few
CDR3 protein: CASSGLAGGLNTQYF
CDR3 DNA: TGTGCCAGCAGTGGACTAGCGGGGGGGCTGAATACGCAGTATTTT

V gene: TRBV3-1
J gene: TRBJ1-2
D gene: -
clone size: -
CDR3 protein: CASSPGLHKDRFGYTF
CDR3 DNA: TGTGCCAGCAGCCCGGGTCTCCACAAAGACAGGTTCGGCTACACCTTC

V gene: TRBV20-1
J gene: TRBJ1-3
D gene: -
clone size: -
CDR3 protein: CSASGEPSGNTIYF
CDR3 DNA: TGCAGTGCATCAGGGGAACCCTCTGGAAACACCATATATTTT

V gene: TRBV7-2
J gene: TRBJ1-5
D gene: -
clone size: many
CDR3 protein: CASSLAAGLNQPQHF
CDR3 DNA: TGTGCCAGCAGCTTAGCCGCAGGGCTCAATCAGCCCCAGCATTTT

V gene: TRBV12-3/TRBV12-4
J gene: TRBJ2-5
D gene: TRBD1
clone size: few
CDR3 protein: CASSLGQGTETQYF
CDR3 DNA: TGTGCCAGCAGCCTCGGACAGGGGACGGAGACCCAGTACTTC

V gene: TRBV28
J gene: TRBJ1-5
D gene: TRBD1
clone size: few
CDR3 protein: CASSSDRGVGNQPQHF
CDR3 DNA: TGTGCCAGCAGCTCGGACAGGGGAGTAGGCAATCAGCCCCAGCATTTT

V gene: TRBV7-8
J gene: TRBJ1-2
D gene: -
clone size: few
CDR3 protein: CASSLAVADGYTF
CDR3 DNA: TGTGCCAGCAGCTTAGCGGTGGCGGATGGCTACACCTTC

V gene: TRBV29-1
J gene: TRBJ2-7
D gene: -
clone size: -
CDR3 protein: CSVEEHGQYYEQYF
CDR3 DNA: TGCAGCGTTGAAGAACATGGACAGTACTACGAGCAGTACTTC

V gene: TRBV7-8
J gene: TRBJ1-6
D gene: TRBD1
clone size: few
CDR3 protein: CASSYGQVDNSPLHF
CDR3 DNA: TGTGCCAGCAGCTACGGACAGGTGGATAATTCACCCCTCCACTTT

V gene: TRBV20-1
J gene: TRBJ2-7
D gene: -
clone size: -
CDR3 protein: CSGAGNSYEQYF
CDR3 DNA: TGCAGTGGGGCAGGGAACAGCTACGAGCAGTACTTC

V gene: TRBV11-2
J gene: TRBJ2-3
D gene: TRBD1
clone size: many
CDR3 protein: CASSFRGPRTDTQYF
CDR3 DNA: TGTGCCAGCAGCTTCAGGGGGCCCCGCACAGATACGCAGTATTTT

V gene: TRBV10-3
J gene: TRBJ2-5
D gene: -
clone size: many
CDR3 protein: CAISEAKASAEWGTQYF
CDR3 DNA: TGTGCCATCAGTGAGGCCAAAGCTAGCGCCGAGTGGGGGACCCAGTACTTC

V gene: TRBV6-1
J gene: TRBJ1-1
D gene: TRBD1
clone size: -
CDR3 protein: CASTTTTGGNTEAFF
CDR3 DNA: TGTGCCAGCACTACAACCACAGGGGGGAACACTGAAGCTTTCTTT

V gene: TRBV6-6
J gene: TRBJ2-7
D gene: -
clone size: few
CDR3 protein: CASSYGSSGEQYF
CDR3 DNA: TGTGCCAGCAGTTACGGGTCCTCTGGGGAGCAGTACTTC

V gene: TRBV29-1
J gene: TRBJ2-5
D gene: -
clone size: -
CDR3 protein: CSAKAPEETQYF
CDR3 DNA: TGCAGCGCCAAGGCCCCTGAGGAGACCCAGTACTTC

V gene: TRBV11-2
J gene: TRBJ1-1
D gene: -
clone size: many
CDR3 protein: CASSLEWRQRNTEAFF
CDR3 DNA: TGTGCCAGCAGCTTAGAGTGGAGGCAGAGGAACACTGAAGCTTTCTTT

V gene: TRBV7-2
J gene: TRBJ2-3
D gene: -
clone size: few
CDR3 protein: CASSLTEVADTQYF
CDR3 DNA: TGTGCCAGCAGCTTAACGGAGGTCGCAGATACGCAGTATTTT

V gene: TRBV20-1
J gene: TRBJ2-5
D gene: -
clone size: many
CDR3 protein: CSARSRVQETQYF
CDR3 DNA: TGCAGTGCTCGAAGCAGGGTCCAAGAGACCCAGTACTTC

V gene: TRBV6-2/TRBV6-3
J gene: TRBJ2-2
D gene: TRBD2
clone size: -
CDR3 protein: CASTAGRDTGELFF
CDR3 DNA: TGTGCCAGCACGGCGGGGAGGGACACCGGGGAGCTGTTTTTT

V gene: TRBV2
J gene: TRBJ1-2
D gene: TRBD1
clone size: few
CDR3 protein: CATRTGRPYGYTF
CDR3 DNA: TGTGCCACTCGGACAGGGAGGCCCTATGGCTACACCTTC

V gene: TRBV25-1
J gene: TRBJ2-1
D gene: -
clone size: -
CDR3 protein: CASSGIDRSDEQFF
CDR3 DNA: TGTGCCAGCAGTGGGATTGACAGATCGGATGAGCAGTTCTTC

V gene: TRBV12-3/TRBV12-4
J gene: TRBJ2-3
D gene: TRBD2
clone size: many
CDR3 protein: CASSGTSGYTDTQYF
CDR3 DNA: TGTGCCAGCAGTGGGACTAGCGGATACACAGATACGCAGTATTTT

V gene: TRBV18
J gene: TRBJ2-7
D gene: TRBD2
clone size: few
CDR3 protein: CASSPTGTSGGGRSYEQYF
CDR3 DNA: TGTGCCAGCTCACCGACCGGGACTAGCGGGGGGGGTCGGTCCTACGAGCAGTACTTC

V gene: TRBV4-1
J gene: TRBJ2-3
D gene: TRBD2
clone size: -
CDR3 protein: CASSQDAGGSTDTQYF
CDR3 DNA: TGCGCCAGCAGCCAAGACGCGGGGGGTAGCACAGATACGCAGTATTTT

V gene: TRBV27
J gene: TRBJ1-2
D gene: -
clone size: few
CDR3 protein: CASSSRGGDFGYTF
CDR3 DNA: TGTGCCAGCAGTTCCCGCGGCGGGGATTTTGGCTACACCTTC

V gene: TRBV19
J gene: TRBJ2-2
D gene: -
clone size: few
CDR3 protein: CASSGWGIVGTGELFF
CDR3 DNA: TGTGCCAGTAGTGGGTGGGGGATCGTCGGCACCGGGGAGCTGTTTTTT

V gene: TRBV4-3
J gene: TRBJ2-3
D gene: -
clone size: few
CDR3 protein: CASSPESQGEDTQYF
CDR3 DNA: TGCGCCAGCAGCCCAGAGTCGCAGGGAGAAGATACGCAGTATTTT

V gene: TRBV9
J gene: TRBJ1-4
D gene: TRBD1
clone size: many
CDR3 protein: CASSVSRGPEEKLFF
CDR3 DNA: TGTGCCAGCAGCGTCTCCAGGGGGCCGGAGGAAAAACTGTTTTTT

V gene: TRBV5-1
J gene: TRBJ1-4
D gene: -
clone size: many
CDR3 protein: CASSSQGVWGEKLFF
CDR3 DNA: TGCGCCAGCAGCTCCCAGGGAGTCTGGGGTGAAAAACTGTTTTTT

V gene: TRBV5-1
J gene: TRBJ2-3
D gene: -
clone size: -
CDR3 protein: CASKMRSGTDTQYF
CDR3 DNA: TGCGCCAGCAAGATGCGCTCCGGCACAGATACGCAGTATTTT

V gene: TRBV29-1
J gene: TRBJ2-5
D gene: -
clone size: few
CDR3 protein: CSVEGGSNHQETQYF
CDR3 DNA: TGCAGCGTTGAGGGCGGGTCCAACCACCAAGAGACCCAGTACTTC

V gene: TRBV4-3
J gene: TRBJ2-2
D gene: TRBD1
clone size: -
CDR3 protein: CASSQRGQGTGELFF
CDR3 DNA: TGCGCCAGCAGCCAGAGGGGACAGGGTACCGGGGAGCTGTTTTTT

V gene: TRBV7-2
J gene: TRBJ1-5
D gene: -
clone size: -
CDR3 protein: CASSFWVNQPQHF
CDR3 DNA: TGTGCCAGCAGCTTCTGGGTCAATCAGCCCCAGCATTTT

V gene: TRBV5-1
J gene: TRBJ2-2
D gene: TRBD1
clone size: few
CDR3 protein: CASSFKTGGLSGELFF
CDR3 DNA: TGCGCCAGCAGCTTCAAGACAGGGGGCTTATCCGGGGAGCTGTTTTTT

V gene: TRBV5-1
J gene: TRBJ1-1
D gene: TRBD1
clone size: few
CDR3 protein: CASSLFTGDLTEAFF
CDR3 DNA: TGCGCCAGCAGCTTGTTTACAGGGGATCTTACTGAAGCTTTCTTT

V gene: TRBV6-2/TRBV6-3
J gene: TRBJ2-1
D gene: -
clone size: many
CDR3 protein: CASTGGRYNEQFF
CDR3 DNA: TGTGCCAGCACCGGGGGCCGGTACAATGAGCAGTTCTTC

V gene: TRBV12-3/TRBV12-4
J gene: TRBJ1-1
D gene: -
clone size: few
CDR3 protein: CASSVTREAFF
CDR3 DNA: TGTGCCAGCAGTGTAACGCGCGAAGCTTTCTTT

V gene: TRBV5-5
J gene: TRBJ2-3
D gene: TRBD2
clone size: few
CDR3 protein: CASSWRGVSTDTQYF
CDR3 DNA: TGTGCCAGCAGCTGGCGGGGGGTTAGCACAGATACGCAGTATTTT

V gene: TRBV5-4
J gene: TRBJ2-5
D gene: TRBD2
clone size: few
CDR3 protein: CASSSSGASLETQYF
CDR3 DNA: TGTGCCAGCAGCTCTAGCGGGGCATCGCTCGAGACCCAGTACTTC

V gene: TRBV7-2
J gene: TRBJ1-2
D gene: -
clone size: few
CDR3 protein: CASSLGGRGSGYTF
CDR3 DNA: TGTGCCAGCAGCTTAGGTGGCCGGGGGTCGGGCTACACCTTC

V gene: TRBV3-1
J gene: TRBJ1-1
D gene: -
clone size: -
CDR3 protein: CASSLLGRGRSRGEAFF
CDR3 DNA: TGTGCCAGCAGTCTGCTAGGTAGGGGACGTTCTAGGGGTGAAGCTTTCTTT

V gene: TRBV20-1
J gene: TRBJ2-3
D gene: -
clone size: -
CDR3 protein: CSAREGPDTQYF
CDR3 DNA: TGCAGTGCTAGAGAGGGGCCAGATACGCAGTATTTT